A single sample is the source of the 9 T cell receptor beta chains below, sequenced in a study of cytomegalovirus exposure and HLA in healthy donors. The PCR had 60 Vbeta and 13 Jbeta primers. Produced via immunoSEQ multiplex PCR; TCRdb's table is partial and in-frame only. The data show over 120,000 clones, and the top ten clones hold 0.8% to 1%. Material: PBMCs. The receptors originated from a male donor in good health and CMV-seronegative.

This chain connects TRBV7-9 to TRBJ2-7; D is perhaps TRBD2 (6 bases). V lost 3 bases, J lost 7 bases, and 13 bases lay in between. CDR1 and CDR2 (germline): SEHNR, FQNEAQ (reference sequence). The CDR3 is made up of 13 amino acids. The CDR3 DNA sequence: TGTGCCAGCAGCTTTAGCAAACGGGGGGAGCAGTACTTC. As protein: CASSFSKRGEQYF. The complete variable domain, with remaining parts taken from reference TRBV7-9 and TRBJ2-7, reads DTGVSQNPRHKITKRGQNVTFRCDPISEHNRLYWYRQTLGQGPEFLTYFQNEAQLEKSRLLSDRFSAERPKGSFSTLEIQRTEQGDSAMYLCASSFSKRGEQYFGPGTRLTVT.

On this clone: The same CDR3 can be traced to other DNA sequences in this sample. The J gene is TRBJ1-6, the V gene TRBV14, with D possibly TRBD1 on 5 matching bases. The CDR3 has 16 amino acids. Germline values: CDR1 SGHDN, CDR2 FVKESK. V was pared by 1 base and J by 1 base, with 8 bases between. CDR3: CASSQVTGSYNSPLHF. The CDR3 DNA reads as TGTGCCAGCAGCCAAGTTACAGGTTCCTATAATTCACCCCTCCACTTT.

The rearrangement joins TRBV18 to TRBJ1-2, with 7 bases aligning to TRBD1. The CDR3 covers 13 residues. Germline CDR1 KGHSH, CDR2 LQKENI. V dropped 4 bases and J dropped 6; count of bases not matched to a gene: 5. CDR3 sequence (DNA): TGTGCCAGCTCACAACCGGGACAGAATGGCTACACCTTC. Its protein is CASSQPGQNGYTF.

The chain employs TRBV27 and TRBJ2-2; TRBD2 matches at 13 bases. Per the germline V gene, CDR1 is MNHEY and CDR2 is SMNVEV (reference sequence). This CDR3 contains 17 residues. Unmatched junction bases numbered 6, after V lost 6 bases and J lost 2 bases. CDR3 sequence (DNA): TGTGCCAGCAGGCGGACTAGCGGGAGCCCTAACACCGGGGAGCTGTTTTTT. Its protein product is CASRRTSGSPNTGELFF.

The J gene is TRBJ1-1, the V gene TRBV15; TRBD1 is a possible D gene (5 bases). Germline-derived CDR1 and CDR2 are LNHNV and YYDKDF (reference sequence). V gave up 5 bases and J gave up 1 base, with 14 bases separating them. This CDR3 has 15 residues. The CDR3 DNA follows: TGTGCCACCAGCGTACCCAGGGAAAAGAACACTGAAGCTTTCTTT. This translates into CATSVPREKNTEAFF.

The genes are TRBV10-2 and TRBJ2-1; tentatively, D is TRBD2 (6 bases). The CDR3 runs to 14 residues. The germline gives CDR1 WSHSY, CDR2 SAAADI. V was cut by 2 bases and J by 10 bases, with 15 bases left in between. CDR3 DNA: TGCGCCAGCAGTGAGATCGTCCCGGGGGACGAGCAGTTCTTC. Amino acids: CASSEIVPGDEQFF.

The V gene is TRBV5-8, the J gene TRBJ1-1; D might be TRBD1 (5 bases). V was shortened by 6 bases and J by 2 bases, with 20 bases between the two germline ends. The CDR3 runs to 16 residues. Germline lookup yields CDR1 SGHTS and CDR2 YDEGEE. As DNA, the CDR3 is TGTGCCAGCACCCTGGGACTCGTCGGGCCCAACACTGAAGCTTTCTTT. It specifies CASTLGLVGPNTEAFF.

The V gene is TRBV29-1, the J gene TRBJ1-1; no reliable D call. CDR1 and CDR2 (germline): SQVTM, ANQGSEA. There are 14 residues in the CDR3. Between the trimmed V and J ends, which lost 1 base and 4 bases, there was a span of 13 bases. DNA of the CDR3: TGCAGCGTTGAAGTGCGGGCGTCGTCCACTGAAGCTTTCTTT. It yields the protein CSVEVRASSTEAFF.

DNA for the CDR3: TGTGCCAGCAGCTTAGAAAGGGGCGAGCAGTACTTC. Translation: CASSLERGEQYF. The chain employs TRBV7-2 and TRBJ2-7; TRBD1 might be the D (5 bases). Germline V CDR1 and CDR2: SGHTA, FQGNSA. Trimming removed 1 base at V and 6 bases at J, with 7 bases between. This CDR3 region has 12 residues. Supplemented by reference TRBV7-2 and TRBJ2-7, the full variable domain reads GAGVSQSPSNKVTEKGKDVELRCDPISGHTALYWYRQSLGQGLEFLIYFQGNSAPDKSGLPSDRFSAERTGGSVSTLTIQRTQQEDSAVYLCASSLERGEQYFGPGTRLTVT.